This T cell receptor beta chain appears in the sequencing data of a study of cytomegalovirus exposure and HLA in healthy donors. CDR1 SGHDN and CDR2 FVKESK come from the germline V gene. The V end was cut by 4 bases, the J end by 4 bases, with 5 bases between. The CDR3 loop spans 11 amino acids. The PCR made use of 60 Vbeta and 13 Jbeta primers. Libraries were prepared by immunoSEQ multiplex PCR; TCRdb keeps only in-frame clonotypes and omits some of them. The sample contains about 140,000 clones, about 71% of which appear only once. The rearrangement links TRBV14 to TRBJ2-7, with unresolved D. The TCR sequence derives from a woman aged 55-70 years in good health and CMV-seropositive. Sequenced sample: PBMCs. The CDR3 nucleotides read TGTGCCAGCAGCCGGAGTTACGAGCAGTACTTC. Protein: CASSRSYEQYF.